This T cell receptor (beta chain) was captured by sequencing in a study of T cells in Graves' hyperthyroidism and ophthalmopathy. Study overall: The blood sample was taken at first diagnosis, before treatment began. Notes on the study in general: In validation, the model predicted ophthalmopathy. These predictions came a median roughly 6.5 months before onset. Researchers report that a 13 V-J model separated ophthalmopathy from stable hyperthyroidism.

Amplified regions were TCR beta CDR3 sequences from RNA transcripts. When the TCR CDR3 underwent first-round RT-PCR, the HTBI primer set was used. TCRdb used MiXCR to reprocess the multiplex PCR reads, holding one entry per CDR3 protein. This repertoire shows some 490,000 distinct CDR3 sequences, under 25% found once; its top ten account for around 50%. A few counts support this clonotype. As yet, its antigen is unknown. In the ophthalmopathy cohort, Clinical Activity Score was at least 3, NOSPECS grade at least 4, and duration under 3 months. The CDR3 loop spans 14 amino acids. The germline V and J ends were trimmed by 1 base and 3 bases, with 8 bases remaining between them. Looked up from germline, CDR1 is SGHTA and CDR2 is FQGTGA.

The sample comprised blood. The chain joins TRBV7-3 to TRBJ2-3; the D gene is possibly TRBD2 (6 bases). This receptor was obtained from a woman in her seventies with Graves' ophthalmopathy. In DNA, the CDR3 is TGTGCCAGCAGCTTAATGGGACTTACAGATACGCAGTATTTT. Translating gives CASSLMGLTDTQYF. Supplemented by reference TRBV7-3 and TRBJ2-3, the full variable domain reads GAGVSQTPSNKVTEKGKYVELRCDPISGHTALYWYRQSLGQGPEFLIYFQGTGAADDSGLPNDRFFAVRPEGSVSTLKIQRTERGDSAVYLCASSLMGLTDTQYFGPGTRLTVL.